Listed below are T cell receptor beta chains from one sample, sequenced in a study of T-cell reconstitution after alpha-beta-depleted transplantation in children. In TCRdb, the PCR reads were re-called with MiXCR into one record per CDR3 protein. The sample gives hundreds of thousands of distinct CDR3 sequences, under 20% of which show up once; 5% is in the top ten. Source: PBMCs, mostly from graft donor cells, taken 360 days after TCRalphabeta/CD19-depleted stem cell transplant. These TCRs come from a male patient aged 5 to 17 who had a stem cell transplant for acute lymphoblastic leukemia, so the T cells may come from the graft donor. Both conserved end residues are part of each CDR3. A D gene is named only where the DNA matches it firmly. Clone size, where shown, is once, few, many, or a class for clones that have expanded.

J gene | D gene | clone size | V gene | CDR3 protein | CDR3 DNA
TRBJ2-1 | - | few | TRBV11-2 | CASSEQGRVDNEQFF | TGTGCCAGCAGCGAGCAGGGCCGGGTGGACAATGAGCAGTTCTTC
TRBJ1-1 | - | many | TRBV29-1 | CSARQTNTEAFF | TGCAGCGCCCGACAGACCAACACTGAAGCTTTCTTT
TRBJ2-7 | - | - | TRBV20-1 | CSARKGVEQYF | TGCAGTGCTAGAAAGGGGGTCGAGCAGTACTTC
TRBJ2-5 | - | many | TRBV5-1 | CASSSGTQETQYF | TGCGCCAGCAGTTCCGGGACCCAAGAGACCCAGTACTTC
TRBJ2-2 | TRBD2 | few | TRBV7-3 | CASSTRLAGTGELFF | TGTGCCAGCAGCACACGACTAGCTGGCACCGGGGAGCTGTTTTTT
TRBJ2-5 | - | - | TRBV6-2/TRBV6-3 | CASSYSWQKKETQYF | TGTGCCAGCAGTTACTCGTGGCAGAAAAAAGAGACCCAGTACTTC
TRBJ2-7 | - | - | TRBV20-1 | CSARVVGYPYEQYF | TGCAGTGCTAGAGTTGTCGGTTACCCCTACGAGCAGTACTTC
TRBJ2-3 | - | many | TRBV9 | CASSVEDGSTDTQYF | TGTGCCAGCAGCGTAGAAGACGGTAGCACAGATACGCAGTATTTT
TRBJ2-1 | TRBD2 | - | TRBV24-1 | CATSDSGRARNEQFF | TGTGCCACCAGTGATAGCGGGAGGGCACGCAATGAGCAGTTCTTC
TRBJ2-1 | - | few | TRBV7-6 | CASSFGPHTGYNEQFF | TGTGCCAGCAGCTTTGGACCACACACGGGTTACAATGAGCAGTTCTTC
TRBJ2-7 | TRBD1 | many | TRBV12-3/TRBV12-4 | CASSTGTGVYEQYF | TGTGCCAGCAGTACCGGGACAGGGGTCTACGAGCAGTACTTC
TRBJ2-7 | TRBD1 | - | TRBV20-1 | CSARDSGTGMNEQYF | TGCAGTGCTAGAGATAGTGGGACAGGGATGAACGAGCAGTACTTC
TRBJ2-5 | - | many | TRBV27 | CASSSLYQETQYF | TGTGCCAGCAGTTCTCTGTACCAAGAGACCCAGTACTTC
TRBJ1-5 | - | - | TRBV12-3/TRBV12-4 | CASSLIGDLSNQPQHF | TGTGCCAGCAGTTTAATTGGGGACCTTAGCAATCAGCCCCAGCATTTT
TRBJ1-5 | - | few | TRBV3-1 | CASSQGFGQPQHF | TGTGCCAGCAGCCAGGGGTTCGGACAGCCCCAGCATTTT
TRBJ2-2 | - | few | TRBV7-9 | CASSLLQYTGELFF | TGTGCCAGCAGCTTATTACAGTACACCGGGGAGCTGTTTTTT
TRBJ2-1 | TRBD2 | few | TRBV29-1 | CSVVGGAASGRYNEQFF | TGCAGCGTTGTGGGGGGGGCCGCTAGCGGGAGGTACAATGAGCAGTTCTTC
TRBJ2-2 | TRBD1 | many | TRBV5-4 | CASSPVLGQGATGELFF | TGTGCCAGCAGCCCGGTTCTGGGACAGGGGGCAACCGGGGAGCTGTTTTTT